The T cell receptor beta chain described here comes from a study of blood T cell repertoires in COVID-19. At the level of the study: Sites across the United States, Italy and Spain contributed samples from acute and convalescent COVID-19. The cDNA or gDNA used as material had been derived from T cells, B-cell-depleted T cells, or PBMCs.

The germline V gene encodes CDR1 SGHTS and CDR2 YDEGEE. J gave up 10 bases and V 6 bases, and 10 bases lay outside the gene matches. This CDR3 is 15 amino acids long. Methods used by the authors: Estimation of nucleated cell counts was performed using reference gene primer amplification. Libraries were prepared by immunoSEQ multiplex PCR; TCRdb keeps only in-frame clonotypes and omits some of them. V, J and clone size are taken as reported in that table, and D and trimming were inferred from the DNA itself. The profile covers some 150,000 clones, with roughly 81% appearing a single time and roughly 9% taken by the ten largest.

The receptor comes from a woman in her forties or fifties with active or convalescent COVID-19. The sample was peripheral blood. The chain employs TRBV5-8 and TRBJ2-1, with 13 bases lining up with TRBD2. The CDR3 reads CASTGTSGRAWEQFF. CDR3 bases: TGTGCCAGCACCGGAACTAGCGGGAGGGCCTGGGAGCAGTTCTTC.